This T cell receptor (beta chain) originates from a study of cytomegalovirus exposure and HLA in healthy donors (dated by TCRdb to the late 2010s). Regarding the study in general: An earlier analysis of approximately 640 of the donors reported roughly 300 Gb of sequence data and 100 million to 140 million unique TCR beta sequences from 150 million to 200 million T cells. Around 330 gigabases of sequencing data and approximately 91 million unique TCR sequences made up an early release that covered fewer than 650 HLA-typed donors. Of the approximately 400 genotyped donors, approximately 82% fell in the genetic ancestry cluster associated with self-reported Caucasian donors. The study aimed to test whether signatures of past pathogen exposure could be identified by cataloging public T cell receptors. The T cell repertoires of several hundred subjects were profiled by immunosequencing and related to cytomegalovirus serostatus. Along with the approximately 650-subject first cohort, a separate validation cohort of over a hundred different subjects was used. To predict cytomegalovirus infection status, the study combined high-throughput TCR immunosequencing, statistical association of individual TCRs with disease status, and machine learning. In a later analysis, previously published TCR beta repertoires from about 640 donors were re-analyzed and high-resolution HLA genotyping was added so that TCR occurrence patterns could be studied. In the later analysis, no new phenotypic data were used to find candidate immune exposures; instead, reliance was placed on TCR beta sequences and their occurrence across donors. In an earlier analysis of several hundred of the donors, high-throughput TCR beta sequencing was used to judge whether each TCR beta V gene segment behaved as functional or pseudogenic. Donor age, sex, ethnicity and CMV serostatus were collected together with the repertoire data. Genome-wide SNP genotypes for about 55% of the roughly 670 donors were used in a later genetic analysis, which treated that subset as a discovery cohort. Every discovery cohort repertoire had been produced on one sequencing platform. Class I and class II HLA loci were covered by the typing at four-digit resolution. Typing coverage differed by locus: A, B, C, DRB1 and DQB1 were typed in roughly 629-640 donors, DQA1 in 500 to 550, DPA1 in some 610, and DPB1 in about 450. About five DR-DQ haplotypes were treated as single units for association and clustering because of strong linkage in the cohort. Among roughly 400 genotyped donors of the cohort, an average of approximately 220,000 unique TCR beta nucleotide sequences was sequenced per donor, of which about 19% were non-productive.

This clone was counted once. It lacks a known antigen. Base quality data are lacking; no much larger clone is found one base away. The cohort consisted of hundreds of healthy bone marrow donors. At the time of sampling, all cohort members were nominally healthy, though unrecorded immune exposures were likely present. The donor tested CMV seropositive and was one of the 289 seropositive cohort members. Each donor provided a peripheral blood sample, and peripheral blood mononuclear cells were used for TCR beta sequencing. The Qiagen DNeasy Blood Extraction Kit was used to extract genomic DNA from the blood cell samples. Overall results and qualifications from the work: Some IMGT-functional V segments, including TRBV6-2 and TRBV6-3, could not be distinguished by the 87-base-pair reads and were therefore excluded. An association between a missense DCLRE1C variant and V-gene and J-gene trimming of TCR beta chains was found in a later genetic analysis and replicated in an independent cohort. It was suggested by the authors that the approach could potentially be generalized to other disease states and immunological phenotypes. The study gave a list of over 150 TCR beta chains associated with cytomegalovirus. The cohort was sequenced for TCR beta chains only, and without alpha or paired-chain data the features that could be detected were limited. A later analysis found that most CMV-associated TCR beta chains appeared HLA-restricted, with HLA associations seemingly driven largely by CMV exposure. Compared with the roughly 670-donor mean, donors in an Asian-associated ancestry cluster had fewer N-insertions in productive TCRs, according to a later genetic analysis. A cluster of highly shared sequence variants was judged likely to be a technical artifact of the sequencing pipeline. In an earlier analysis of 587 of the donors, most TCR beta V segments appeared in productive rearrangements about 90% or about 30% of the time, broadly matching IMGT annotations. In both the original and validation cohorts, the classifier was reported to diagnose cytomegalovirus status with high specificity and sensitivity. About 17 rarely observed V segments, including chromosome 9 orphons, were excluded from the earlier analysis of a few hundred of the donors because counts were too low. Compared with equally common non-associated chains, HLA-associated TCR beta chains in a later analysis were more clonally expanded and had lower generation probabilities. For the cohort, immune exposure information was limited to CMV serostatus. HLA typing was unavailable for some donors at each locus, so association tests used only the typed subset. In a later analysis, the rate of TCR association differed among HLA loci, with DRB1 alleles having the most associated TCRs and HLA-C alleles having the fewest. A further reported finding was that TCR beta sequences accurately predicted the HLA-A and HLA-B alleles for most subjects in the first cohort. Correlated functional status among segregating V segments might reflect linkage disequilibrium, but an unknown experimental factor could not be ruled out. Most TCR sequences were seen in very few donors, while some public TCRs were found in many individuals. In a later analysis, 15,000 to 20,000 TCR beta sequences were associated with specific HLA alleles at a false discovery rate of 0.05. When HLA alleles, especially DR and DQ, strongly co-occurred, TCR associations were difficult to assign to individual alleles. The presence/absence analyses assumed that sequencing depth was roughly uniform across donors, and that assumption may not be true. In vitro tests confirmed that three of the cytomegalovirus-associated TCR beta chains recognize cytomegalovirus antigens. According to a later analysis, parvovirus B19, influenza, CMV and Epstein-Barr virus appeared linked to several top co-occurrence clusters.

From the cysteine through the phenylalanine, the CDR3 covers 16 amino acids. The read is trimmed to its CDR3 DNA, 48 bases read in frame from base 1. The germline V gene sets CDR1 to SGHRS and CDR2 to YFSETQ. V drops 4 bases and J drops 12 bases, leaving 27 bases in between. The library came from the immunoSEQ multiplex PCR assay. For the multiplex PCR, a mixture combining 60 forward primers for TCR Vbeta segments and 13 reverse primers for TCR Jbeta segments was used. The CDR3 region of rearranged TCR beta genes was amplified from genomic DNA with a multiplex PCR assay. On the Illumina HiSeq System, the amplified TCR beta libraries were sequenced as 87-base-pair reads. As for the original processing: A later analysis counted 75 million to 100 million unique TCR beta chains across the 600 to 850 repertoires, and roughly 11 million of these chains were shared by at least two donors. To remove PCR and sequencing errors, raw reads were error-corrected and collapsed into unique sequences using a nearest-neighbor algorithm that merged closely related sequences. To assign V, D and J gene segments, CDR3 sequences were aligned to IMGT reference sequences. Each retained sequence needed at least a six-nucleotide match to both a V gene segment and a J gene segment. Rearrangements were called productive when the CDR3 lacked stop codons and stayed in frame with V and J; all others were non-productive. Following IMGT convention, CDR3 was defined as the stretch from the second conserved V-encoded cysteine to the conserved J-encoded phenylalanine. In an earlier analysis of approximately 500 of the donors, sequences lacking an unambiguous match to a single V gene segment were excluded. An earlier analysis of several hundred of the donors called V segments functional above 56.7% productive rearrangements and segregating when the between-donor standard deviation exceeded 5%. To diagnose cytomegalovirus status from the catalog of TCR beta chain sequences, a statistical classification framework was built. V and J gene assignment, in a later analysis, came from comparing TCR nucleotide sequences with IMGT/GENE-DB human TR gene sequences. In a later analysis, CDR3 sequences and most-parsimonious VDJ recombination scenarios were assigned using the TCRdist pipeline. A later analysis defined each TCR beta chain by its CDR3 amino acid sequence plus V-gene family, and excluded reads lacking a unique V-gene family. In a later analysis, approximately 640 highly shared, low-generation-probability nucleotide sequences were removed to address suspected cross-contamination and a sequencing artifact. A later analysis calculated a clonal expansion index for each public chain from normalized within-repertoire ranks of inferred template counts. In a later analysis, generation probabilities were computed using a VDJ recombination model fitted to out-of-frame rearrangements, and the results were checked against IGoR. In a later analysis, TCR-TCR, TCR-HLA and TCR-CMV co-occurrence was scored with hypergeometric tests, and a repertoire-size bias correction was applied to TCR pairs. To estimate false discovery rates, a later analysis permuted the HLA or CMV assignments 20 times. In a later analysis, co-occurring TCRs were grouped using DBSCAN, with TCRdist sequence similarity added in when clustering inside HLA-allele-positive subsets. Repertoires with fewer than 30,000 or more than 120,000 public chains were left out of co-occurrence clustering, as were five repertoires with anomalous nucleotide sharing. In its TCRdb copy, this immuneACCESS table keeps in-frame sequences only and misses some clones. Where compared with another copy, unresolved V genes explain less than half of these, and the others have no known cause. That table supplies the V and J calls and clone size; D and trimming were determined from the DNA. The sample table contains approximately 150,000 clones; only one count was recorded for approximately 80% of them. The ten largest clones add up to around 4.7% of the sample.

The chain is encoded by TRBV5-1 joined to TRBJ2-3; perhaps TRBD1 is the D gene, with 5 bases matching. The sequenced material came from PBMCs. This receptor was obtained from a woman aged 18 to 35 in good health and CMV-seropositive. The nucleotide sequence is given as TGCGCCAGCAGCGCCGGACAACTAAAGGACCGCAAGCTCCAGTATTTT. It translates as CASSAGQLKDRKLQYF.